Given below is one T cell receptor (beta chain) in context. The antigen remains undetermined. Germline is not matched at one junction end, which may reflect a read error. These data come from a study of cytomegalovirus exposure and HLA in healthy donors. Overall study results and limits: TCR beta V segments were, for the most part, productive about 87% or about 30% of the time in an earlier analysis.

The primer mix had 60 Vbeta and 13 Jbeta primers. Measured with immunoSEQ multiplex PCR; TCRdb has only the in-frame clones, and not every one. The table has about 83,000 clones, 65% to 75% seen once. This CDR3 comprises 16 residues. The germline V gene encodes CDR1 SGHNT and CDR2 YYREEE (reference sequence). This sequence originates from a man aged 60 to 75 in good health and CMV-seronegative. V and J are TRBV5-4 and TRBJ2-3; TRBD1 agrees at 7 bases. Sequenced: PBMCs. CDR3 bases: TGTGCCAGCAGCCAAAGCCTGGACAGGAGTACAGATACGCGGTATTTT. Protein sequence: CASSQSLDRSTDTRYF.